This T cell receptor beta chain comes out of a study of regulatory T cells in long-lasting Graves disease. Study-level results: Tissue studied was limited to peripheral blood, excluding thyroid tissue. Among the persistent patients, roughly 2,500 public clonotypes were shared, more than the approximately 970 shared among new patients. Persistent cases of Graves' showed reduced TCR diversity relative to newly diagnosed patients.

CDR3 length: 17 residues. The ends lost 6 bases at V and 0 bases at J; junction bases unmatched: 13. CDR1 and CDR2 (germline): MNHEY, SMNVEV (reference sequence). Concerning this clonotype: Its antigen is still unknown.

Time point in this sample: persistent/refractory GD, antithyroid drugs over 5 years with positive TRAb. Construction of the TCR library relied on RNA isolated from PBMCs. Construction of TCR beta libraries relied on iRepertoire HTBI primers and on Arm-PCR targeting CDR3 regions. Authors' analysis steps: Samples collectively showed more than 55 TRBV and about 15 TRBJ segments. In TCRdb, the multiplex PCR reads were re-called with MiXCR into one record per CDR3 protein. V and J calls and clone size were set by TCRdb, not the authors. This sample yields about 660,000 distinct CDR3 sequences, of which about 32% are seen a single time; 42% belongs to the top ten.

The clonotype comes from a female donor with Graves disease. Sequenced here: peripheral blood mononuclear cells (PBMCs), sampled when the disease was refractory, from a patient treated with antithyroid drugs. This rearrangement joins TRBV27 to TRBJ1-1; 7 nucleotides match TRBD1. The CDR3 DNA follows: TGTGCCAGCAGGACTACACGGGACAGACTGATGAACACTGAAGCTTTCTTT. This translates into CASRTTRDRLMNTEAFF.